Following are 5 T cell receptor beta chains from one sample sequenced in a study of coeliac disease. Sequencing used immunoSEQ multiplex PCR; TCRdb keeps in-frame clones, though not all of them. Among 5,000 or so clones listed, 70% to 85% were seen once. The specimen sequenced was lymphocytes from the gut lamina propria. Source of these receptors: a man in his late teens or twenties with celiac disease on a gluten-free diet.

The rearrangement uses TRBV30 and TRBJ2-1; the D is unclear. This CDR3 region has 11 residues. Between the trimmed V and J ends, which lost 5 bases and 6 bases, there was a span of 8 bases. Germline lookup yields CDR1 GTSNPN and CDR2 SVGIG (reference sequence). In nucleotides, the CDR3 is TGTGCCTGGTCGACGGGCAATGAGCAGTTCTTC. Its protein product is CAWSTGNEQFF.

This rearrangement joins TRBV28 to TRBJ2-4, with D perhaps matching TRBD2 (7 bases). The CDR3 consists of 14 residues. Germline V gene lookup returns CDR1 MDHEN and CDR2 SYDVKM. V dropped 5 bases and J dropped 6 bases, with 14 bases sitting between them. CDR3 in amino acids: CASSLGGGLNIQYF. The CDR3 region has the DNA TGTGCCAGCAGTCTGGGAGGGGGGCTAAACATTCAGTACTTC.

J is TRBJ2-5 and V is TRBV6-6; TRBD2 is a possible D gene (5 bases). From germline, CDR1 is MNHNY and CDR2 SVGAGI (reference sequence). CDR3 length: 13 residues. V was clipped by 7 bases and J by 6 bases, with 15 bases between them. Here the CDR3 reads CASIPGLGQTQYF. CDR3 DNA: TGTGCCAGCATTCCGGGGTTGGGTCAGACCCAGTACTTC.

A few counts support this clone. The chain links TRBV7-2 to TRBJ1-1, with 9 nucleotides matching TRBD1. CDR3 length equals 14 residues. J gave up 6 bases and V 2 bases, and 4 bases lay outside the gene matches. Germline V gives CDR1 SGHTA, CDR2 FQGNSA. The CDR3 DNA reads TGTGCCAGCAGCTTATTTACAGGGGGCCCTGAAGCTTTCTTT. It yields the protein CASSLFTGGPEAFF.

The rearrangement joins TRBV7-6 to TRBJ1-1; D remains ambiguous. The CDR3 sequence is 13 residues long. Trimming removed 5 bases from V and 7 bases from J, with 14 bases in between. Germline CDR1 and CDR2: SGHVS and FNYEAQ. Here the CDR3 reads CASSLGRVGEAFF. DNA of the CDR3: TGTGCCAGCAGCCTCGGGAGGGTGGGTGAAGCTTTCTTT. Full variable domain (remainder filled in from reference TRBV7-6 and TRBJ1-1): GAGVSQSPRYKVTKRGQDVALRCDPISGHVSLYWYRQALGQGPEFLTYFNYEAQQDKSGLPNDRFSAERPEGSISTLTIQRTEQRDSAMYRCASSLGRVGEAFFGQGTRLTVV.